The 2 T cell receptor beta chains below come from one sample, sequenced in a study of identical twins. TCRdb re-called the 5' RACE reads with MiXCR, one entry per CDR3 protein. The sample contains hundreds of thousands of distinct CDR3 sequences, roughly a tenth of which appear only once. Material: memory (CD45RO+) T cells sorted from blood. These receptors all stem from a woman aged 18-29 years in good health.

This clonotype was counted between two and nine times. This chain joins TRBV20-1 and TRBJ1-3; D unclear. The V end was cut by 6 bases, the J end by 0 bases, with 12 bases between. The CDR3 totals 14 residues. Germline V gives CDR1 DFQATT, CDR2 SNEGSKA (reference sequence). CDR3 residues: CSAARTYSGNTIYF. DNA of the CDR3: TGCAGTGCCGCACGGACCTACTCTGGAAACACCATATATTTT.

The chain has TRBV7-3 and TRBJ2-1; D gene unclear. Trimming pared 5 bases from V and 0 bases from J, leaving 14 bases between. Germline V gene lookup returns CDR1 SGHTA and CDR2 FQGTGA. The CDR3 is made up of 16 amino acids. DNA for the CDR3: TGTGCCAGCAGCGAAAAATGGGGTCTCTCCTACAATGAGCAGTTCTTC. It translates to CASSEKWGLSYNEQFF. Using reference TRBV7-3 and TRBJ2-1 for the parts outside the CDR3, the full variable domain is GAGVSQTPSNKVTEKGKYVELRCDPISGHTALYWYRQSLGQGPEFLIYFQGTGAADDSGLPNDRFFAVRPEGSVSTLKIQRTERGDSAVYLCASSEKWGLSYNEQFFGPGTRLTVL.